One T cell receptor beta chain is described in this entry. TCRdb's table, derived via immunoSEQ multiplex PCR, lists solely in-frame clones and lacks some. The profile shows more than 10,000 clones, around 83% of them singletons. The entry originates in a study of somatic mutations in cytotoxic T cells in rheumatoid arthritis. Study-level information: Flow cytometric sorting isolated some V beta antibody-stained T-cell populations at nearly 100% purity, and among them were V beta1+ cells that underwent TCRB sequencing.

V was shortened by 5 bases and J by 7 bases, with 12 bases between the two germline ends. Germline CDR1 reads GTSNPN; CDR2 reads SVGIG (reference sequence). This CDR3 region has 12 residues. The sequenced sample was CD8+ T cells sorted from blood. This sequence was found in a woman aged 60-75 years in good health. This sequence joins TRBV30 and TRBJ1-5; TRBD1 might be the D (5 bases). In nucleotides, the CDR3 is TGTGCCTGGGGGCAGGGTGGGCAGCCCCAGCATTTT. Encoded protein: CAWGQGGQPQHF. Complete variable domain (other parts from reference TRBV30 and TRBJ1-5): SQTIHQWPATLVQPVGSPLSLECTVEGTSNPNLYWYRQAAGRGLQLLFYSVGIGQISSEVPQNLSASRPQDRQFILSSKKLLLSDSGFYLCAWGQGGQPQHFGDGTRLSIL.